The T cell receptor (beta chain) under discussion was sequenced for a study of T cell responses to AZD1222 COVID-19 vaccine. Whole-study results and caveats: Sampling captured repertoires only after the peak T cell response. Clonal diversity was possibly underestimated; the donors were predominantly white British and more often female. Breadth and depth of Spike-specific TCRs rose after two AZD1222 doses.

Assay used: immunoSEQ multiplex PCR; TCRdb lists only in-frame clones, some missing. The sample lists about 150,000 clones; about 90% were seen once. Concerning this clone itself: Its matching antigen is unknown.

Second doses at about 4 or about 12 weeks were pooled. Germline loops: CDR1 SGHAT, CDR2 FQNNGV. The CDR3 has 18 residues. V lost 5 bases to trimming and J lost 1 base; unmatched junction nucleotides: 12. Sequencing was performed on peripheral blood, taken 28 days after the second AZD1222 dose. The rearrangement joins TRBV11-2 to TRBJ2-7; 12 positions match TRBD1. This TCR came from an adult who received the AZD1222 COVID-19 vaccine. CDR3 residues: CASSLPGTGGTWSYEQYF. CDR3 nucleotide sequence: TGTGCCAGCAGCCTCCCCGGGACAGGGGGCACTTGGTCCTACGAGCAGTACTTC.